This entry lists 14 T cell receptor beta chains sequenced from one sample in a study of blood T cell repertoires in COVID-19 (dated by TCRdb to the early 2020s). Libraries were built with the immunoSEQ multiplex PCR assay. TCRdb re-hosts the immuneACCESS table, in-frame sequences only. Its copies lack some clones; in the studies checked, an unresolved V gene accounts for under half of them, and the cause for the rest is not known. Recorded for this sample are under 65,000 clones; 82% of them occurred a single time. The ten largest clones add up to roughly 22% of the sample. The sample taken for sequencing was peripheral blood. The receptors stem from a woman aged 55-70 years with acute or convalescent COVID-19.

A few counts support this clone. CDR3 coding DNA: TGTGCCAGCAGCGCTTGGGGACACCTCTACGAGCAGTACTTC. This sequence encodes CASSAWGHLYEQYF. The chain has TRBV27 and TRBJ2-7, with D perhaps TRBD1 (6 bases). V lost 6 bases and J lost 3, with 15 bases in between. The germline V gene encodes CDR1 MNHEY and CDR2 SMNVEV (reference sequence). The length of the CDR3 is 14 residues.

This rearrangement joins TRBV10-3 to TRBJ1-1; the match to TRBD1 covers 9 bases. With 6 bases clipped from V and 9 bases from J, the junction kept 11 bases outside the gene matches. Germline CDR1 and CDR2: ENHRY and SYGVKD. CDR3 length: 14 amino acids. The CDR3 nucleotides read TGTGCCATCAGCCCCGGGACAGGGCCTCAACAAGCTTTCTTT. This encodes CAISPGTGPQQAFF.

The CDR3 nucleotides read TGCAGCGTTGAATGGGGCCCCTCCTACGAGCAGTACTTC. Translated: CSVEWGPSYEQYF. V usage is TRBV29-1 and J usage is TRBJ2-7, with D tentatively TRBD1 (5 bases). Per the germline V gene, CDR1 is SQVTM and CDR2 is ANQGSEA. The CDR3 has 13 amino acids. The V end lost 2 bases, the J end lost 0 bases, and 8 bases lay between the germline ends.

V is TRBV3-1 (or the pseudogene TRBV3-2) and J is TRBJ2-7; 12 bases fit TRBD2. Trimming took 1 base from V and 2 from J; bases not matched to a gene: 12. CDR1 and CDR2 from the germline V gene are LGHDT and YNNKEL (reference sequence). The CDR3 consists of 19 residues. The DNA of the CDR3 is TGTGCCAGCAGCCAAGGACTACTAGCGGGGGGCCCAATCGCCTACGAGCAGTACTTC. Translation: CASSQGLLAGGPIAYEQYF.

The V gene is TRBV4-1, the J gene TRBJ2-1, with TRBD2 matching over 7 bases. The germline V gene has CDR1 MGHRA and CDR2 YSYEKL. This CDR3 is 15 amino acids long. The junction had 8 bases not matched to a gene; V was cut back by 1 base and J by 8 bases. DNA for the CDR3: TGCGCCAGCAGCCAAGTTCCGCAGGGAGGGGATGAGCAGTTCTTC. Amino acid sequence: CASSQVPQGGDEQFF.

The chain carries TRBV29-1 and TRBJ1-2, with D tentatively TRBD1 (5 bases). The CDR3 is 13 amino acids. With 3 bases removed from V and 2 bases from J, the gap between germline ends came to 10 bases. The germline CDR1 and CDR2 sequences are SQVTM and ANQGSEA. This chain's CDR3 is CSVDEGRNYGYTF. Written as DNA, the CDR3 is TGCAGCGTTGATGAGGGGAGGAACTATGGCTACACCTTC.

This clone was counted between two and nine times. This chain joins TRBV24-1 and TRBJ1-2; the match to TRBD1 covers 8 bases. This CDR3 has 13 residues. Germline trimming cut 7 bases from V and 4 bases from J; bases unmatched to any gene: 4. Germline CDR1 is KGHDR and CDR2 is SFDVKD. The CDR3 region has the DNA TGTGCCACCAGCGCAACAGGGGGCTATGGCTACACCTTC. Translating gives CATSATGGYGYTF.

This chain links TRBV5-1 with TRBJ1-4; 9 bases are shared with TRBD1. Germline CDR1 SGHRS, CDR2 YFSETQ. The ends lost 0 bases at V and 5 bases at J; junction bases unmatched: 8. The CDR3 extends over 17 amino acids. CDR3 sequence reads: CASSLEVVGTGNEKLFF. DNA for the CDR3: TGCGCCAGCAGCTTGGAGGTTGTCGGGACAGGGAATGAAAAACTGTTTTTT. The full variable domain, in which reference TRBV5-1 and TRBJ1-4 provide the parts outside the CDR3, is KAGVTQTPRYLIKTRGQQVTLSCSPISGHRSVSWYQQTPGQGLQFLFEYFSETQRNKGNFPGRFSGRQFSNSRSEMNVSTLELGDSALYLCASSLEVVGTGNEKLFFGSGTQLSVL.

CDR3 loop: CASATATEAFF. The CDR3 DNA reads TGCGCCAGCGCCACAGCCACTGAAGCTTTCTTT. The chain links TRBV10-2 to TRBJ1-1; no firm D call. The V and J ends lost 8 bases and 4 bases respectively, with 8 bases between them. CDR3 length equals 11 residues. Germline V gives CDR1 WSHSY, CDR2 SAAADI.

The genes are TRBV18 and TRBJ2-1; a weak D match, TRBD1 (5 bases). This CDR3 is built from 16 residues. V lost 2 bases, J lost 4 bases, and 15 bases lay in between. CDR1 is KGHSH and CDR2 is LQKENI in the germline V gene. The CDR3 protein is CASSPTMPGPYNEQFF. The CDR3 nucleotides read TGTGCCAGCTCACCAACGATGCCAGGGCCTTACAATGAGCAGTTCTTC.

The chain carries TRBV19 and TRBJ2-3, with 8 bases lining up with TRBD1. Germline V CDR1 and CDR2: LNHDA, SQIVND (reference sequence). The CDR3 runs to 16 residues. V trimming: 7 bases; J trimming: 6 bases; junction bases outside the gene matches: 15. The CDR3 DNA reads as TGTGCCAGTATGAGGGGGAGAGGACAGGGTCCCGATACGCAGTATTTT. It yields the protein CASMRGRGQGPDTQYF.

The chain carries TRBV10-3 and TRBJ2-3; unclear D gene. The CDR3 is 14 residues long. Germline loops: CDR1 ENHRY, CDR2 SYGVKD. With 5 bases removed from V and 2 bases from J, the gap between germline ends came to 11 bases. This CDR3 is CAISLEEYTDTQYF. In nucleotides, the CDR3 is TGTGCCATCAGTCTCGAGGAGTACACAGATACGCAGTATTTT.

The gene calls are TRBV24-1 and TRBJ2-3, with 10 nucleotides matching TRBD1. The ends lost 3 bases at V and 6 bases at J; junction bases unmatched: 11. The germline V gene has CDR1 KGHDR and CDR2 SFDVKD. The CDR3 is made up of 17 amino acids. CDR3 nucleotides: TGTGCCACCAGTGATCCCTCTACGGGGACAGGGGTGGATACGCAGTATTTT. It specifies CATSDPSTGTGVDTQYF.

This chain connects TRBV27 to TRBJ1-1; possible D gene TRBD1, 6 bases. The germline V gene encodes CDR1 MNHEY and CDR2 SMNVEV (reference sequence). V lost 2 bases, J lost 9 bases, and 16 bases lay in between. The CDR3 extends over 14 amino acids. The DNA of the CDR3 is TGTGCCAGCAGTTTACCGGGACAAGGGGGAAAAGCTTTCTTT. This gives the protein CASSLPGQGGKAFF.